A selection of T cell receptor beta chains follows, all from one sample in a study of cytomegalovirus exposure and HLA in healthy donors. The data were produced by immunoSEQ multiplex PCR, yet TCRdb's version contains in-frame clones alone and is incomplete. The table shows 90,000 to 120,000 clones, with approximately 95% occurring only once. Specimen: PBMCs. Receptors originate from a young woman in good health and CMV-seronegative. Both conserved end residues are part of each CDR3. A D gene is named only where the DNA matches it firmly. Clone size is given for some rows only: seen once, a few or many times, or a class if the clone is expanded.

D gene: NA; clone size: NA; J gene: TRBJ2-1; V gene: TRBV9; CDR3 DNA: TGTGCCAGCAGCGTAACCATTGGGGCGGGGGCCTCCTACAATGAGCAGTTCTTC; CDR3 protein: CASSVTIGAGASYNEQFF
D gene: TRBD1; clone size: NA; J gene: TRBJ2-5; V gene: TRBV23-1; CDR3 DNA: TGCGCCAGCAGTCAAGGGGACAGCGCCTCGGAGACCCAGTACTTC; CDR3 protein: CASSQGDSASETQYF
D gene: TRBD2; clone size: NA; J gene: TRBJ2-3; V gene: TRBV18; CDR3 DNA: TGTGCCAGCTCACCAGCGGGGGGTGGCGATACGCAGTATTTT; CDR3 protein: CASSPAGGGDTQYF
D gene: TRBD1; clone size: few; J gene: TRBJ1-1; V gene: TRBV28; CDR3 DNA: TGTGCCAGCAGTTATACAGGGGGAGGTGAAGCTTTCTTT; CDR3 protein: CASSYTGGGEAFF
D gene: NA; clone size: NA; J gene: TRBJ2-1; V gene: TRBV21-1; CDR3 DNA: TGTGCCAGCAGCACCCGAAAAGGGACAGGGACGTTCTTC; CDR3 protein: CASSTRKGTGTFF
D gene: NA; clone size: NA; J gene: TRBJ1-1; V gene: TRBV27; CDR3 DNA: TGTGCCAGCAGTTTTACCAGGGTAGGTTGGAACACTGAAGCTTTCTTT; CDR3 protein: CASSFTRVGWNTEAFF
D gene: NA; clone size: NA; J gene: TRBJ2-7; V gene: TRBV9; CDR3 DNA: TGTGCCAGCAGCGTAGCTACCGAAACCTACGAGCAGTACTTC; CDR3 protein: CASSVATETYEQYF
D gene: NA; clone size: NA; J gene: TRBJ2-7; V gene: TRBV5-1; CDR3 DNA: TGCGCCAGCAGCTTGGCTGAACAGGGAAGGCTCGAGCAGTACTTC; CDR3 protein: CASSLAEQGRLEQYF
D gene: NA; clone size: once; J gene: TRBJ1-5; V gene: TRBV2; CDR3 DNA: TGTGCCAGCACGGGAGGGGGAACCCAGCCCCAGCATTTT; CDR3 protein: CASTGGGTQPQHF
D gene: NA; clone size: NA; J gene: TRBJ2-3; V gene: TRBV9; CDR3 DNA: TGTGCCAGCAGCGTAGGTTCCGAGACAGATACGCAGTATTTT; CDR3 protein: CASSVGSETDTQYF
D gene: NA; clone size: NA; J gene: TRBJ1-2; V gene: TRBV19; CDR3 DNA: TGTGCCAGTACTACCGTCCTCAACTATGGCTACACCTTC; CDR3 protein: CASTTVLNYGYTF
D gene: TRBD1; clone size: NA; J gene: TRBJ2-5; V gene: TRBV29-1; CDR3 DNA: TGCAGCGTGCCAACCGACAGGGACGAGACCCAGTACTTC; CDR3 protein: CSVPTDRDETQYF
D gene: TRBD1; clone size: once; J gene: TRBJ2-7; V gene: TRBV28; CDR3 DNA: TGTGCCAGCAGTGCGGCAGGGGGAAGAATCTACGAGCAGTACTTC; CDR3 protein: CASSAAGGRIYEQYF
D gene: TRBD2; clone size: once; J gene: TRBJ2-2; V gene: TRBV6-6; CDR3 DNA: TGTGCCAGCATTTCAAGCGGGGGGGCGACCGGGGAGCTGTTTTTT; CDR3 protein: CASISSGGATGELFF
D gene: NA; clone size: NA; J gene: TRBJ1-2; V gene: TRBV19; CDR3 DNA: TGTGCCAGTAGAGTATCTTGGACAGCTAACTATGGCTACACCTTC; CDR3 protein: CASRVSWTANYGYTF
D gene: NA; clone size: NA; J gene: TRBJ1-3; V gene: TRBV2; CDR3 DNA: TGTGCCAGCGGTTGGAGGCAGAGCTCTGGAAACACCATATATTTT; CDR3 protein: CASGWRQSSGNTIYF
D gene: NA; clone size: NA; J gene: TRBJ2-6; V gene: TRBV18; CDR3 DNA: TGTGCCAGCTCACCACCGTATTGGACAGAGGGCTCTGGGGCCAACGTCCTGACTTTC; CDR3 protein: CASSPPYWTEGSGANVLTF
D gene: TRBD2; clone size: few; J gene: TRBJ2-5; V gene: TRBV7-9; CDR3 DNA: TGTGCCAGCAGCCGGGGACGGGCGGGGGGACCCGGGGAGACCCAGTACTTC; CDR3 protein: CASSRGRAGGPGETQYF
D gene: TRBD1; clone size: NA; J gene: TRBJ1-2; V gene: TRBV5-1; CDR3 DNA: TGCGCCAGCAGCCGGACAGGGTCCGCTAACTATGGCTACACCTTC; CDR3 protein: CASSRTGSANYGYTF
D gene: NA; clone size: NA; J gene: TRBJ1-2; V gene: TRBV4-3; CDR3 DNA: TGCGCCAGCAGCCAAGACGGGAGGGGATATGGCTACACCTTC; CDR3 protein: CASSQDGRGYGYTF
D gene: TRBD1; clone size: NA; J gene: TRBJ2-5; V gene: TRBV7-3; CDR3 DNA: TGTGCCAGCAGCAACAGGACAGGGTCGTTCCAAGAGACCCAGTACTTC; CDR3 protein: CASSNRTGSFQETQYF
D gene: TRBD2; clone size: NA; J gene: TRBJ2-1; V gene: TRBV11-3; CDR3 DNA: TGTGCCAGCAGCTTGGGTCCGGGGGGGGCCTACAATGAGCAGTTCTTC; CDR3 protein: CASSLGPGGAYNEQFF
D gene: NA; clone size: NA; J gene: TRBJ1-2; V gene: TRBV30; CDR3 DNA: TGTGCCTGGACCCCGCCGGGGTATGGCTACACCTTC; CDR3 protein: CAWTPPGYGYTF
D gene: NA; clone size: NA; J gene: TRBJ1-2; V gene: TRBV9; CDR3 DNA: TGTGCCAGCAGCCAAGCGGCAGGGGTTGATGGCTACACCTTC; CDR3 protein: CASSQAAGVDGYTF
D gene: TRBD2; clone size: once; J gene: TRBJ2-2; V gene: TRBV5-1; CDR3 DNA: TGCGCCAGCAGCTCAAGGACTAGCGGGGGCCCTCGTGTGGGGGAGCTGTTTTTT; CDR3 protein: CASSSRTSGGPRVGELFF
D gene: TRBD2; clone size: once; J gene: TRBJ2-1; V gene: TRBV27; CDR3 DNA: TGTGCCAGCATTTTAGCGGGGGGGCCGGGTTACAATGAGCAGTTCTTC; CDR3 protein: CASILAGGPGYNEQFF
D gene: NA; clone size: NA; J gene: TRBJ1-4; V gene: TRBV6-6; CDR3 DNA: TGTGCCAGCAGTTACTCCCGGGAGGCTAATGAAAAACTGTTTTTT; CDR3 protein: CASSYSREANEKLFF
D gene: NA; clone size: NA; J gene: TRBJ2-1; V gene: TRBV5-4; CDR3 DNA: TGTGCCAGCGGAGCCTATGACAATGAGCAGTTCTTC; CDR3 protein: CASGAYDNEQFF
D gene: NA; clone size: NA; J gene: TRBJ2-6; V gene: TRBV7-9; CDR3 DNA: TGTGCCAGCATGGGCGGGAGCTCTAGGGGGGACGGGGCCAACGTCCTGACTTTC; CDR3 protein: CASMGGSSRGDGANVLTF
D gene: NA; clone size: NA; J gene: TRBJ2-7; V gene: TRBV15; CDR3 DNA: TGTGCCACCAGCAGAGACAGGGTAAGCTCCTACGAGCAGTACTTC; CDR3 protein: CATSRDRVSSYEQYF
D gene: NA; clone size: NA; J gene: TRBJ1-2; V gene: TRBV5-1; CDR3 DNA: TGCGCCAGCAGCTTAAACGGACAGACTAACTATGGCTACACCTTC; CDR3 protein: CASSLNGQTNYGYTF
D gene: TRBD1; clone size: NA; J gene: TRBJ1-2; V gene: TRBV2; CDR3 DNA: TGTGCCAGCGTCGTGGGTGGACAGGGAGGTGAAAACACCTTC; CDR3 protein: CASVVGGQGGENTF
D gene: NA; clone size: NA; J gene: TRBJ1-2; V gene: TRBV6-5; CDR3 DNA: TGTGCCAGCAGTTACCAGGGAGGTGGCTACACCTTC; CDR3 protein: CASSYQGGGYTF
D gene: NA; clone size: NA; J gene: TRBJ1-1; V gene: TRBV28; CDR3 DNA: TGTGCCAGCAGTTCATCCTTGGGACATTATAACACTGAAGCTTTCTTT; CDR3 protein: CASSSSLGHYNTEAFF
D gene: NA; clone size: NA; J gene: TRBJ2-3; V gene: TRBV7-3; CDR3 DNA: TGTGCCAGCAGCTTAAGGGGCCGCACAGATACGCAGTATTTT; CDR3 protein: CASSLRGRTDTQYF
D gene: TRBD1; clone size: NA; J gene: TRBJ1-5; V gene: TRBV4-2; CDR3 DNA: TGTGCCAGCAGCCATAACAGGGGAAGTCAGCCCCAGCATTTT; CDR3 protein: CASSHNRGSQPQHF
D gene: TRBD1; clone size: NA; J gene: TRBJ1-2; V gene: TRBV7-8; CDR3 DNA: TGTGCCAGCAGCCCGGGACAGATTAACTATGGCTACACCTTC; CDR3 protein: CASSPGQINYGYTF
D gene: NA; clone size: once; J gene: TRBJ2-3; V gene: TRBV15; CDR3 DNA: TGTGCCACGAATACCGACCGGGGAGATACGCAGTATTTT; CDR3 protein: CATNTDRGDTQYF
D gene: NA; clone size: once; J gene: TRBJ1-1; V gene: TRBV14; CDR3 DNA: TGTGCCAGCAGCCAAGACAGCGGGCTGGAAGCTTTCTTT; CDR3 protein: CASSQDSGLEAFF
D gene: NA; clone size: NA; J gene: TRBJ2-7; V gene: TRBV27; CDR3 DNA: TGTGCCAGCAGCCCCTTGTCCGGCGAGCAGTACTTC; CDR3 protein: CASSPLSGEQYF
D gene: NA; clone size: NA; J gene: TRBJ1-6; V gene: TRBV5-1; CDR3 DNA: TGCGCCAGCAGCTTGGTTCAACAGAGCTCCTATAATTCACCCCTCCACTTT; CDR3 protein: CASSLVQQSSYNSPLHF
D gene: NA; clone size: once; J gene: TRBJ1-5; V gene: TRBV2; CDR3 DNA: TGTGCCAGCACCCTTACTAATCAGCCCCAGCATTTT; CDR3 protein: CASTLTNQPQHF
D gene: TRBD2; clone size: NA; J gene: TRBJ2-2; V gene: TRBV7-8; CDR3 DNA: TGTGCCAGCAGCTTAACCGGGGGGGGAGTCGGGGAGCTGTTTTTT; CDR3 protein: CASSLTGGGVGELFF
D gene: NA; clone size: NA; J gene: TRBJ2-1; V gene: TRBV25-1; CDR3 DNA: TGTGCCAGCAGTGGACAGGTTCAGCAGTTCTTC; CDR3 protein: CASSGQVQQFF
D gene: TRBD2; clone size: NA; J gene: TRBJ2-7; V gene: TRBV6-5; CDR3 DNA: TGTGCCAGCAGTTACTCGACTAGCGTCAACGAGCAGTACTTC; CDR3 protein: CASSYSTSVNEQYF